Below, 20 T cell receptor beta chains from the same sample are listed, as sequenced in a study of response to subunit inactivated influenza vaccine (dated by TCRdb to the late 2010s). Preparation of the library involved RT-PCR. For sequencing, an Illumina HiSeq 2500 was employed. TCRdb reran the public reads through fastp at Q25 and MiXCR, keeping productive beta chains. Here each entry gathers all rows of one CDR3 protein and keeps the most common genes and DNA. The sample data list about 150,000 distinct CDR3 sequences, and 9.5% to 12% of these were observed just once. The ten largest clones represent about a third of the sample. The sequencing used CD8+ T cells sorted from PBMCs, collected less than 30 months after vaccination. Every receptor here comes from a man between 50 and 75 years old who received an inactivated influenza vaccine. Donor details come from another sample of the same person, matched by shared clones.

The rearrangement links TRBV4-1 to TRBJ2-5; 7 bases agree with TRBD2. The CDR3 consists of 15 residues. Germline V CDR1 and CDR2: MGHRA, YSYEKL. After removal of 1 base from V and 0 bases from J, the junction contained 2 bases not matched to a gene. CDR3 residues: CASSQGLADQETQYF. The DNA for the CDR3 is TGCGCCAGCAGCCAAGGCCTAGCGGACCAAGAGACCCAGTACTTC.

This clonotype was counted a few times. The chain carries TRBV7-2 and TRBJ2-1, with 10 nucleotides matching TRBD2. Germline CDR1 and CDR2: SGHTA and FQGNSA. The ends lost 1 base at V and 2 bases at J; junction bases unmatched: 2. CDR3 length: 16 residues. CDR3 amino acids: CASSLGTSGAYNEQFF. Written as DNA, the CDR3 is TGTGCCAGCAGCTTAGGGACTAGCGGAGCCTACAATGAGCAGTTCTTC.

This clonotype appeared many times. V and J are TRBV28 and TRBJ2-7; 9 bases fit TRBD1. Germline CDR1 is MDHEN and CDR2 is SYDVKM. The CDR3 contains 15 residues. V dropped 2 bases and J dropped 3; count of bases not matched to a gene: 5. CDR3 protein: CASSLGGTGFYEQYF. The CDR3 DNA reads as TGTGCCAGCAGTTTAGGGGGGACAGGGTTCTACGAGCAGTACTTC.

There are a few counts of this clonotype. The rearrangement joins TRBV2 to TRBJ1-2; TRBD1 aligns across 11 bases. After removal of 4 bases from V and 3 bases from J, the junction contained 4 bases not matched to a gene. Germline CDR1 reads SNHLY; CDR2 reads FYNNEI. CDR3 size: 15 residues. This CDR3 reads CASSGPGQGDYGYTF. CDR3 nucleotides: TGTGCCAGCAGTGGTCCGGGACAGGGGGACTATGGCTACACCTTC.

This clonotype has just a few counts. V gene TRBV29-1 combines with J gene TRBJ2-1; TRBD2 matches 7 bases. The V gene end was trimmed by 4 bases and the J gene end by 2 bases; junction bases not matched to a gene: 5. Germline CDR1 is SQVTM and CDR2 is ANQGSEA. This CDR3 has 14 residues. This chain's CDR3 is CSVVREGPYNEQFF. As DNA, the CDR3 is TGCAGCGTTGTGAGGGAGGGCCCCTACAATGAGCAGTTCTTC.

This clonotype appeared a few times. CDR3 residues: CASSLVSSGGGEQYF. The CDR3, as DNA: TGTGCCAGCAGCTTAGTGAGTAGCGGGGGCGGCGAGCAGTACTTC. The chain carries TRBV7-9 and TRBJ2-7; 9 bases are a match to TRBD2. The V segment lost 1 base and the J segment 6 bases; nucleotides outside the gene matches: 7. This CDR3 region has 15 residues. Germline assignment: CDR1 SEHNR and CDR2 FQNEAQ (reference sequence).

Only a few counts were recorded for this clonotype. V gene TRBV6-5 combines with J gene TRBJ2-7; D not certain. The ends were cut back, 8 bases at V and 5 bases at J, with 7 bases in the middle. The CDR3 runs 10 residues. Germline V gives CDR1 MNHEY, CDR2 SVGAGI. The CDR3 spells CASGSHEQYF. In nucleotides, the CDR3 is TGTGCCAGCGGTTCCCACGAGCAGTACTTC.

This clonotype was recorded many times. The chain couples TRBV12-3 or TRBV12-4 to TRBJ2-3; perhaps TRBD2 as D (6 bases). There are 13 residues in the CDR3. V was clipped by 4 bases and J by 4 bases, with 9 bases between them. The DNA for the CDR3 is TGTGCCAGCAGTTCGGGGGTGCCAGATACGCAGTATTTT. It encodes CASSSGVPDTQYF.

The rearrangement uses TRBV4-2 and TRBJ1-2, with TRBD1 matching over 8 bases. CDR1 is LGHNA, CDR2 YNFKEQ, per germline. Germline trimming cut 0 bases from V and 7 bases from J; bases unmatched to any gene: 7. The CDR3 sequence is 15 residues long. In nucleotides, the CDR3 is TGTGCCAGCAGCCAAGAACAGGGGGTGTTTGGTGGCTACACCTTC. It yields the protein CASSQEQGVFGGYTF.

This rearrangement joins TRBV6-1 to TRBJ2-6; D is possibly TRBD1 (6 bases). Per germline, CDR1 MNHNS and CDR2 SASEGT. This CDR3 has 16 residues. The V and J ends lost 5 bases and 0 bases respectively, with 11 bases between them. CDR3 in DNA: TGTGCCAGCAGTACAGGGCCCTACTCTGGGGCCAACGTCCTGACTTTC. Translation gives CASSTGPYSGANVLTF.

This clonotype came up a few times. The chain couples TRBV4-1 to TRBJ2-7; D is unresolved. Trimming shortened V by 1 base and J by 3 bases, and 10 bases separated the two germline ends. CDR1 is MGHRA and CDR2 is YSYEKL in the germline V gene. The CDR3 loop spans 14 amino acids. CDR3 DNA: TGCGCCAGCAGCCAAGGAGACAATATCTACGAGCAGTACTTC. It specifies CASSQGDNIYEQYF.

This clonotype was counted between two and nine times. The chain recombines TRBV12-3 or TRBV12-4 with TRBJ2-3; no reliable D call. There are 18 residues in the CDR3. V was cut by 5 bases and J by 2 bases, with 23 bases left in between. CDR3 amino acids: CASSPSSVLTSYTDTQYF. CDR3 DNA sequence: TGTGCCAGCAGTCCCTCGTCGGTCCTGACAAGCTACACAGATACGCAGTATTTT.

In this sample, this clonotype turned up many times. The chain employs TRBV7-9 and TRBJ2-7, with D maybe TRBD1 (6 bases). Trimming stripped 5 bases from V and 2 bases from J, with 13 bases between. CDR3 length equals 14 residues. Germline V gene sequence: CDR1 SEHNR, CDR2 FQNEAQ (reference sequence). The CDR3 bases are TGTGCCAGCAGCGGCGACAGGTATCCCTACGAGCAGTACTTC. Residues: CASSGDRYPYEQYF.

This clonotype turned up a few times. V and J are TRBV5-1 and TRBJ1-2; D unclear. Trimming took off 0 bases at V and 4 bases at J, with 10 bases between the two ends. The CDR3 length is 14 residues. The V gene's germline CDR1 is SGHRS and CDR2 YFSETQ. The CDR3 DNA sequence: TGCGCCAGCAGCTTGGAACAGATTTCCTATGGCTACACCTTC. Its translation is CASSLEQISYGYTF. Looking up the rest from reference TRBV5-1 and TRBJ1-2 gives the full variable domain: KAGVTQTPRYLIKTRGQQVTLSCSPISGHRSVSWYQQTPGQGLQFLFEYFSETQRNKGNFPGRFSGRQFSNSRSEMNVSTLELGDSALYLCASSLEQISYGYTFGSGTRLTVV.

The table lists this clonotype with many counts. The J gene is TRBJ2-3, the V gene TRBV27; D might be TRBD1 (6 bases). Germline CDR1 MNHEY, CDR2 SMNVEV (reference sequence). The CDR3 consists of 15 residues. Trimming took off 5 bases at V and 0 bases at J, with 12 bases between the two ends. The DNA for the CDR3 is TGTGCCAGCAGTCTCCTACAGGGAAGCACAGATACGCAGTATTTT. Translation: CASSLLQGSTDTQYF.

The table lists this clonotype with a few counts. This chain connects TRBV20-1 to TRBJ1-2; D call uncertain. V lost 0 bases, J lost 2 bases, and 10 bases lay in between. Germline V gives CDR1 DFQATT, CDR2 SNEGSKA (reference sequence). The CDR3 consists of 14 residues. The CDR3 DNA is TGCAGTGCTAGAGATCCAGGATCCAACTATGGCTACACCTTC. Encoded protein: CSARDPGSNYGYTF.

This clonotype was seen ten or more times. This chain joins TRBV6-2 or TRBV6-3 and TRBJ1-2; D remains ambiguous. The CDR3 is made up of 13 amino acids. Germline CDR1 reads MNHEY; CDR2 reads SVGEGT. V lost 3 bases and J lost 3, with 8 bases in between. This chain's CDR3 is CASSYETHYGYTF. For the CDR3, the DNA is TGTGCCAGCAGTTATGAGACACACTATGGCTACACCTTC.

In this sample, this clonotype turned up a few times. The rearrangement uses TRBV6-2 or TRBV6-3 and TRBJ2-4, with 12 bases that match TRBD2. This CDR3 spans 17 amino acids. Trimming at V came to 6 bases and at J to 3 bases, leaving 9 bases not matched to a gene. Looked up from germline, CDR1 is MNHEY and CDR2 is SVGEGT. The CDR3 nucleotides are TGTGCCAGCAGCGGCCTAGGACTAGCGGGACTCAAAAACATTCAGTACTTC. It yields the protein CASSGLGLAGLKNIQYF.

In this sample, this clonotype turned up a few times. The chain recombines TRBV20-1 with TRBJ2-7, with D maybe TRBD2 (5 bases). The germline V and J ends were trimmed by 6 bases and 0 bases, with 18 bases remaining between them. This CDR3 has 15 amino acids. Germline CDR1 is DFQATT and CDR2 is SNEGSKA (reference sequence). In DNA form, the CDR3 reads TGCAGTGCGCCGAACCCGGGATTTAGCTCCTACGAGCAGTACTTC. Its protein product is CSAPNPGFSSYEQYF.

This clonotype was seen a few times. The V gene is TRBV4-1, the J gene TRBJ1-2; TRBD1 is a possible D gene (5 bases). Germline V gene data show CDR1 as MGHRA and CDR2 as YSYEKL. The CDR3 consists of 14 residues. Trimming removed 3 bases from V and 2 bases from J, with 10 bases in between. In DNA form, the CDR3 reads TGCGCCAGCAGCCACGTTGGGGGGAACTATGGCTACACCTTC. Its translation is CASSHVGGNYGYTF.